The sequence of this T cell receptor beta chain was determined in a study of a mutant IDH1 vaccine in newly diagnosed glioma. Time point given: week 47, end of study. Each vaccine dose was 300 ug of mutant IDH1 20-mer peptide, with topical imiquimod. CDR1 and CDR2 (germline): SGHRS, YFSETQ. This CDR3 is built from 15 residues. The V end was cut by 0 bases, the J end by 3 bases, with 13 bases between. As concerns this clone: Its antigen is unknown.

Data came from immunoSEQ multiplex PCR; TCRdb stores just in-frame clones and leaves some out. The table records about 50,000 clones, roughly 84% of them present only once. The rearrangement links TRBV5-1 to TRBJ2-7, with D possibly called TRBD1 or TRBD2 (5 bases each). Sequenced material: PBMCs, taken from a glioma patient whose treatment included an IDH1 peptide vaccine. The TCR was taken from a woman in her 30s with glioma. Some clones in this sample may be carry-over from other donors' samples. The CDR3 spells CASSLEFVGGYEQYF. CDR3 coding DNA: TGCGCCAGCAGCTTGGAGTTCGTTGGGGGCTACGAGCAGTACTTC.